This record looks at one T cell receptor (beta chain) sequence and its context. The antigen is unknown. Sequencing used immunoSEQ multiplex PCR; TCRdb keeps in-frame clones, though not all of them. The sample records approximately 410,000 clones, 92% being singletons. Germline CDR1 is SGHTA and CDR2 is FQGNSA. Trimming at V came to 5 bases and at J to 6 bases, leaving 16 bases not matched to a gene. CDR3 length equals 16 residues. The data originate from a study of Ad26.COV2.S vaccination and SARS-CoV-2 variants. Study details: Each vaccinee took Ad26.COV2.S intramuscularly, once or twice 56 days apart.

Treatment given: approximately 18 received Ad26.COV2.S at low or high dose, single or two shots; five or six received placebo; per-sample allocation not given. Collection of samples fell on day 63 after the first vaccine or placebo injection. Study-wide points: Researchers cautioned that TCR breadth and depth analyses may have underestimated total T cell responses. Recipients of either vaccine or placebo displayed similar breadth of non-spike TCRs.

The J gene is TRBJ2-7, the V gene TRBV7-2, with TRBD1 matching over 7 bases. This sequence originates from a person aged 18-65 years who received the Ad26.COV2.S COVID-19 vaccine or a placebo. Source: peripheral blood, taken in a trial of Ad26.COV2.S vaccine versus placebo. CDR3 in amino acids: CASSQMTGFVSLEQYF. The CDR3 DNA reads as TGTGCCAGCAGCCAAATGACAGGGTTTGTTTCGCTCGAGCAGTACTTC.